This is a list of T cell receptor beta chains from one sample in a study of OX40 agonist ivuxolimab in advanced cancers. Repertoires were generated with immunoSEQ multiplex PCR, while TCRdb's copy carries only in-frame clones and drops some. The sample has approximately 82,000 clones, about 89% seen once. The input for sequencing was CD4+ or CD8+ T cells sorted from blood, taken in a trial of the OX40 agonist ivuxolimab. These receptors originate from an adult with an advanced solid tumor such as melanoma, head and neck, liver or kidney cancer. Each CDR3 is given with its conserved first and last residue. The D gene is left open where the match is weak. Clone size, where shown, is once, few, many, or a class for clones that have expanded.

>NA|NA|TRBV6-5|TRBJ1-1
TGTGCCAGCAGGCCCACATGGCCCACTGAAGCTTTCTTT
CASRPTWPTEAFF
>NA|NA|TRBV2|TRBJ2-7
TGTGCCAGCAGTGAGACCTACGAGCAGTACTTC
CASSETYEQYF
>NA|NA|TRBV5-1|TRBJ1-5
TGCGCCAGCAGCGTGGACAGCAATCAGCCCCAGCATTTT
CASSVDSNQPQHF
>NA|NA|TRBV5-1|TRBJ2-7
TGCGCCAGCAGCCCGGGGACACTAGATCGCTACGAGCAGTACTTC
CASSPGTLDRYEQYF
>once|NA|TRBV6-1|TRBJ1-2
TGTGCCAGCAGTGAAGCGATTTTGGGCGGCTATGGCTACACCTTC
CASSEAILGGYGYTF
>NA|NA|TRBV18|TRBJ1-1
TGTGCCAGCTCACCGAACACTGAAGCTTTCTTT
CASSPNTEAFF
>NA|NA|TRBV29-1|TRBJ1-6
TGCAGCGTATCTAAAGGGGGAGATTCACCCCTCCACTTT
CSVSKGGDSPLHF
>few|NA|TRBV4-1|TRBJ2-5
TGCGCCAGCAGTCACCACCGGGCCTTGTACCAAGAGACCCAGTACTTC
CASSHHRALYQETQYF
>NA|NA|TRBV4-3|TRBJ1-2
TGCGCCAGCAGCCAAGGGACATATAACAGGGACCACACCTTC
CASSQGTYNRDHTF
>NA|NA|TRBV7-6|TRBJ1-6
TGTGCCAGCGGACGAGACAGAGATAATTCACCCCTCCACTTT
CASGRDRDNSPLHF